This T cell receptor beta chain was captured by sequencing in a study of T cell changes during pregnancy in multiple sclerosis. With 6 bases clipped from V and 0 bases from J, the junction kept 10 bases outside the gene matches. Germline CDR1 and CDR2: SGHKS and YYEKEE (reference sequence). The length of the CDR3 is 16 residues. Here immunoSEQ multiplex PCR was the method, and the copy in TCRdb shows in-frame clones only, minus some. The top ten clones hold more than 6% of a sample with approximately 30,000 clones, about 87% of them seen once. The clonotype was recovered from a female donor with multiple sclerosis, enrolled in a pregnancy study. The chain carries TRBV5-5 and TRBJ1-1; TRBD1 matches 8 bases. The starting material was CD8+ T cells from peripheral blood mononuclear cells, obtained before pregnancy. CDR3 coding DNA: TGTGCCAGCACTAATCCAGGGGGCCCGATGAACACTGAAGCTTTCTTT. Residues: CASTNPGGPMNTEAFF.